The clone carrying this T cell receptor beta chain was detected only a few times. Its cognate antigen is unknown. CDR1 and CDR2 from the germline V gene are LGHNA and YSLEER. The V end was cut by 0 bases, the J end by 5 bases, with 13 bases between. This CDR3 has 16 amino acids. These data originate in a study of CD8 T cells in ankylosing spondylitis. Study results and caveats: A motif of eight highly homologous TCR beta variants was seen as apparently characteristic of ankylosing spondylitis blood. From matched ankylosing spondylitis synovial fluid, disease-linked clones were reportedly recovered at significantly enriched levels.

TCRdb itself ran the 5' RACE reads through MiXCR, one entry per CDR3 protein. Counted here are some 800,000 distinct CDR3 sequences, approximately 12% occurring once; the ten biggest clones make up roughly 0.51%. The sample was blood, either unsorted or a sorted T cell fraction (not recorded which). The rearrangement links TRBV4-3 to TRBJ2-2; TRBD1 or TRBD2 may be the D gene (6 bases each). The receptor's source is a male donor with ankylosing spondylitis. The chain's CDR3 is CASSQDLGGRTGELFF. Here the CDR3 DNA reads TGCGCCAGCAGCCAAGATTTAGGGGGGCGGACCGGGGAGCTGTTTTTT.